One sample yielded the 10 T cell receptor beta chains listed below, sequenced in a study of vaccination and CD4 T cells after COVID-19. An Oncomine TCR Beta short-read assay was used to sequence the DNA from cultured CD4+ T cells. TCRdb recomputed calls from the PCR reads with MiXCR, one row per CDR3 protein. The sample records 9,100 or so distinct CDR3 sequences, about 51% being singletons. Treatment given: 10-day PBMC culture with coronavirus spike peptide pools or control peptides (ViraFEST assay). Their recognized antigens are unknown. Sequenced input: CD4+ T cells from blood, cultured in vitro. These TCRs come from a human donor who had recovered from COVID-19.

The CDR3 bases are TGTGCCAGCCAGAGCGGGGGGGACGCAGATACGCAGTATTTT. Amino acids: CASQSGGDADTQYF. The chain employs TRBV28 and TRBJ2-3, with 10 bases matching TRBD2. Germline V lookup: CDR1 MDHEN, CDR2 SYDVKM. The CDR3 is 14 residues long. J lost 4 bases, V lost 8 bases, and 6 bases had no gene match.

J is TRBJ1-2 and V is TRBV6-1; D perhaps matches TRBD1 (5 bases). V lost 6 bases and J lost 0, with 8 bases in between. This CDR3 contains 13 residues. Germline V gene lookup returns CDR1 MNHNS and CDR2 SASEGT. The CDR3: CASSRDANYGYTF. DNA of the CDR3: TGTGCCAGCAGCCGGGACGCTAACTATGGCTACACCTTC.

In regard to this clonotype: Compared with germline, one end of the junction differs, possibly owing to a read error. The chain has TRBV6-1 and TRBJ1-6; possible D gene TRBD1, 6 bases. There are 14 residues in the CDR3. CDR1 MNHNS and CDR2 SASEGT come from the germline V gene. CDR3 DNA sequence: TGTGCCAGCAGGGATTCTACAGGGAACTCACCCCTCCGCTTT. Its translation: CASRDSTGNSPLRF.

This chain joins TRBV6-1 and TRBJ2-1; tentatively, D is TRBD2 (6 bases). The ends were cut back, 6 bases at V and 10 bases at J, with 10 bases in the middle. This CDR3 has 11 amino acids. Per the germline V gene, CDR1 is MNHNS and CDR2 is SASEGT. The CDR3 DNA sequence: TGTGCCAGCAGCCACGGAGGGGAGCAGTTCTTC. Protein: CASSHGGEQFF.

The chain couples TRBV10-2 to TRBJ2-5; D gene uncertain. V was clipped by 8 bases and J by 5 bases, with 15 bases between them. CDR1 is WSHSY and CDR2 is SAAADI in the germline V gene. The CDR3 extends over 13 amino acids. The CDR3 DNA is TGCGCCAGCGGTCTTAGTACCTGGGAGACCCAGTACTTC. It encodes CASGLSTWETQYF.

CDR3 sequence reads: CASSQGGTGDTQYF. In DNA, the CDR3 is TGTGCCAGCAGTCAGGGGGGGACGGGAGATACGCAGTATTTT. V is TRBV6-1 and J is TRBJ2-3; D possibly matches TRBD1 or TRBD2 (7 bases each). This CDR3 is built from 14 residues. V was clipped by 5 bases and J by 5 bases, with 14 bases between them. From germline, CDR1 is MNHNS and CDR2 SASEGT.

This clonotype was observed a few times. The chain is built from TRBV19 and TRBJ1-5; D is unresolved. Trimming pared 6 bases from V and 1 base from J, leaving 13 bases between. The CDR3 spans 15 residues. CDR1 and CDR2 (germline): LNHDA, SQIVND (reference sequence). The CDR3, as DNA: TGTGCCAGTAGCCCCGTCGTTGGGAGCAATCAGCCCCAGCATTTT. Its translation: CASSPVVGSNQPQHF.

The CDR3 loop reads CAISLGQGWENIQYF. The CDR3 DNA sequence: TGTGCCATCAGCCTCGGACAGGGATGGGAAAACATTCAGTACTTC. The V gene is TRBV10-3, the J gene TRBJ2-4; 8 bases are a match to TRBD1. The germline CDR1 and CDR2 sequences are ENHRY and SYGVKD. This CDR3 comprises 15 residues. The J segment lost 5 bases and the V segment lost 6 bases, leaving 9 bases of the junction unmatched.

This clonotype was recorded only once. The rearrangement uses TRBV27 and TRBJ2-4; no reliable D call. V was pared by 0 bases and J by 0 bases, with 9 bases between. This CDR3 region has 16 residues. In germline, CDR1 is MNHEY, CDR2 SMNVEV (reference sequence). CDR3 sequence (DNA): TGTGCCAGCAGTTTATCCCGCCGCAGAGCCAAAAACATTCAGTACTTC. Translation: CASSLSRRRAKNIQYF.

This clonotype appeared once. The chain employs TRBV20-1 and TRBJ2-3, with D possibly matching TRBD2 (6 bases). Germline CDR1 is DFQATT and CDR2 is SNEGSKA (reference sequence). V gave up 6 bases and J gave up 3 bases, with 16 bases separating them. CDR3 length: 14 amino acids. CDR3 region: CSARTPGVTDTQYF. The CDR3 coding sequence is TGCAGTGCCCGGACCCCGGGGGTGACAGATACGCAGTATTTT.